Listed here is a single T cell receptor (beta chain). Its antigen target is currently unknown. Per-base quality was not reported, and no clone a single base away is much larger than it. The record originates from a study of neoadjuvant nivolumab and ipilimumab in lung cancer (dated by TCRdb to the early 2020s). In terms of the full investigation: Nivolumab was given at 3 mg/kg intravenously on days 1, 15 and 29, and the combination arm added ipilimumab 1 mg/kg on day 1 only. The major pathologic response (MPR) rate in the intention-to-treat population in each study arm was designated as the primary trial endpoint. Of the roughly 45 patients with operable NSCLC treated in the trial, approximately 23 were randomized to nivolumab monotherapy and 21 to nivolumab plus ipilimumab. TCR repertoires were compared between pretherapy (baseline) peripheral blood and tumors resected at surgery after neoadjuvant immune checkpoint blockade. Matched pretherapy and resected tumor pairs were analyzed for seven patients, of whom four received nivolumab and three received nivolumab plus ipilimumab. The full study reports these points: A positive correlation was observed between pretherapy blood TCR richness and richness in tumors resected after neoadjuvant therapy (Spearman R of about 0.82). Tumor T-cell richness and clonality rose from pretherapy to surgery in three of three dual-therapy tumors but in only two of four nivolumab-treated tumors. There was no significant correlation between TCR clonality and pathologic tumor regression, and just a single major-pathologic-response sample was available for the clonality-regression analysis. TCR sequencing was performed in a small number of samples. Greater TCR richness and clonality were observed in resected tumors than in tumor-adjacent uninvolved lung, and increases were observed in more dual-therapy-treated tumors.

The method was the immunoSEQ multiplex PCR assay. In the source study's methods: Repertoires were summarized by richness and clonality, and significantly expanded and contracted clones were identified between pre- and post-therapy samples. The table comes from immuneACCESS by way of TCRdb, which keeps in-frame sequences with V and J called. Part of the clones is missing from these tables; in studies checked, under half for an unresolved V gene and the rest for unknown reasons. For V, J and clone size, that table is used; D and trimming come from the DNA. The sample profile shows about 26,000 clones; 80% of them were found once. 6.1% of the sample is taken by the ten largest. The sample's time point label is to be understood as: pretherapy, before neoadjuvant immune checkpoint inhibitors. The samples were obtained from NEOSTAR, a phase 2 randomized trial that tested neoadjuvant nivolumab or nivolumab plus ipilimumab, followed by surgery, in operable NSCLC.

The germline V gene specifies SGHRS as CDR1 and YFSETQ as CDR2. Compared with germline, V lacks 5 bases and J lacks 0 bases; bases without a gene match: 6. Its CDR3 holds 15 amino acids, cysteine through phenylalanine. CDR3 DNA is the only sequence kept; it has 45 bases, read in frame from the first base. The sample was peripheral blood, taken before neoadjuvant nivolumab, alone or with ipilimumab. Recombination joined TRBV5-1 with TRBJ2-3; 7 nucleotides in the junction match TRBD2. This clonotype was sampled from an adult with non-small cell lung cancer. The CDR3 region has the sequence CASSPGGTSTDTQYF. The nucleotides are TGCGCCAGCAGTCCCGGGGGGACTAGCACAGATACGCAGTATTTT.